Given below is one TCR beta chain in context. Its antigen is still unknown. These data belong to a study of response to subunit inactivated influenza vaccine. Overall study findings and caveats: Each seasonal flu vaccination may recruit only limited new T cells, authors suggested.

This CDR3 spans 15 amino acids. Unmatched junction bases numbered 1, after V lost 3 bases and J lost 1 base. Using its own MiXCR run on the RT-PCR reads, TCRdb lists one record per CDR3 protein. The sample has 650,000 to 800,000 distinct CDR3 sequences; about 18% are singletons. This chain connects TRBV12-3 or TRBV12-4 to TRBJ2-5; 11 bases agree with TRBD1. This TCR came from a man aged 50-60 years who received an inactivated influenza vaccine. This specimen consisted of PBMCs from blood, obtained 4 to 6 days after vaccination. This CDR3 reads CASSFGTGGQETQYF. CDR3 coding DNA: TGTGCCAGCAGTTTTGGGACAGGGGGCCAAGAGACCCAGTACTTC.